This entry lists 23 T cell receptor beta chains sequenced from one sample in a study of T cell repertoires in cytomegalovirus infection. No antigen has been identified for these receptors. TCRdb reanalysed the reads using MiXCR and keeps one entry per CDR3 protein. In the table there are approximately 990,000 distinct CDR3 sequences, about a third of which are singletons. The source material was cultured CD8+ T cells from PBMCs, sampled from culture after CMV antigen stimulation. The receptors shown here come from a human donor in good health (CMV status not recorded). Some clones in this sample may be carry-over from other donors' samples.

This clonotype was detected ten times or more. The gene calls are TRBV12-3 or TRBV12-4 and TRBJ2-7; 8 bases line up with TRBD1. Losses at the gene ends were 5 bases for V and 0 bases for J; bases not matched to a gene: 12. The CDR3 length is 17 residues. CDR3 coding DNA: TGTGCCAGCAGTCCCCCCTTGAGGACAGGGAGCTCCTACGAGCAGTACTTC. Residues: CASSPPLRTGSSYEQYF.

This clonotype was counted many times. A junction end diverges from the germline sequence, so it may reflect a read error. The chain couples TRBV10-2 to TRBJ1-5; 7 bases are shared with TRBD1. The CDR3 runs 13 residues. Germline V gives CDR1 WSHSY, CDR2 SAAADI. CDR3 bases: TGTGCCAGCAGTGCCAGGGGGAATCAGCCCCAGCATTTT. As protein: CASSARGNQPQHF.

The gene calls are TRBV7-6 and TRBJ1-5; the D is unclear. CDR1 is SGHVS and CDR2 is FNYEAQ in the germline V gene. The CDR3 length is 13 residues. Deletions cut 5 bases from V and 4 bases from J, with 9 bases between. The CDR3 nucleotides read TGTGCCAGCAGCCCCTCCGTGAATCAGCCCCAGCATTTT. This encodes CASSPSVNQPQHF.

This clonotype occurred once. Compared with germline, one end of the junction differs, possibly owing to a read error. The chain has TRBV7-3 and TRBJ2-2; D is uncertain. From germline, CDR1 is SGHTA and CDR2 FQGTGA. The CDR3 is 11 residues long. Here the CDR3 DNA reads TGTGCCAACAGCTTGGGGGGGGAGCTGTTTTTT. It codes for CANSLGGELFF.

This clonotype was detected many times. V is TRBV6-6 and J is TRBJ1-6, with 12 bases aligning to TRBD1. CDR1 is MNHNY, CDR2 SVGAGI, per germline (reference sequence). The CDR3 has 16 amino acids. V dropped 6 bases and J dropped 10; count of bases not matched to a gene: 10. CDR3 sequence: CASSNPGQGARSPLHF. The CDR3 nucleotides are TGTGCCAGCAGCAACCCGGGACAGGGGGCGCGATCACCCCTCCACTTT.

The CDR3 DNA reads TGCAGTGCTAGACAGGGGGCCGGAGAGACCCAGTACTTC. This sequence encodes CSARQGAGETQYF. The rearrangement uses TRBV20-1 and TRBJ2-5; TRBD1 agrees at 8 bases. V was clipped by 2 bases and J by 4 bases; unmatched bases: 3. This CDR3 comprises 13 residues. Germline V lookup: CDR1 DFQATT, CDR2 SNEGSKA (reference sequence).

The chain links TRBV12-5 to TRBJ2-7; D uncertain. The germline CDR1 and CDR2 sequences are LGHNT and FRNRAP. The CDR3 runs to 14 residues. V was shortened by 1 base and J by 1 base, with 8 bases between the two germline ends. CDR3 loop: CASGLGFPSYEQYF. Here the CDR3 DNA reads TGTGCTAGTGGTTTGGGATTTCCGTCCTACGAGCAGTACTTC.

In its sample, this clonotype was seen a few times. This chain uses TRBV15 with TRBJ1-5, with D hard to call. CDR3 size: 13 residues. Trimming removed 4 bases at V and 6 bases at J, with 10 bases between. Germline-derived CDR1 and CDR2 are LNHNV and YYDKDF (reference sequence). CDR3 loop: CATSTTSAQPQHF. In DNA form, the CDR3 reads TGTGCCACCAGCACCACCTCAGCTCAGCCCCAGCATTTT.

This clonotype was seen only once. A read error is likely, as this CDR3 ends without the conserved phenylalanine or tryptophan. The chain combines TRBV7-6 with TRBJ2-3; no reliable D call. The CDR3 length is 14 residues. Per germline, CDR1 SGHVS and CDR2 FNYEAQ. The CDR3 here is CASSLGRGTDTQYS. Written as DNA, the CDR3 is TGTGCTAGCAGCTTAGGGCGTGGGACAGATACGCAGTATTCT.

This clonotype showed up just a few times. A much larger clone differs from this one at a single base, so this may be a read error. J is TRBJ1-2 and V is TRBV7-8, with 12 bases matching TRBD1. Germline CDR1 SGHVS, CDR2 FQNEAQ. The CDR3 is 15 residues long. The junction had 3 bases not matched to a gene; V was cut back by 5 bases and J by 2 bases. The CDR3 nucleotides are TGTGCCAGCAGCACTGGGACAGGGGGCAACTATGGCTACACCTTC. It specifies CASSTGTGGNYGYTF. The full variable domain, in which reference TRBV7-8 and TRBJ1-2 provide the parts outside the CDR3, is GAGVSQSPRYKVAKRGQDVALRCDPISGHVSLFWYQQALGQGPEFLTYFQNEAQLDKSGLPSDRFFAERPEGSVSTLKIQRTQQEDSAVYLCASSTGTGGNYGYTFGSGTRLTVV.

The gene calls are TRBV7-9 and TRBJ2-5; D is unresolved. In germline, CDR1 is SEHNR, CDR2 FQNEAQ (reference sequence). The CDR3 totals 13 residues. With 5 bases removed from V and 5 bases from J, the gap between germline ends came to 12 bases. CDR3 nucleotide sequence: TGTGCCAGCAGCGCTGCAATGGGTGAGACCCAGTACTTC. This sequence encodes CASSAAMGETQYF.

This CDR3 is CASRPSRQGPLETQYF. The DNA for the CDR3 is TGTGCCAGCAGACCCTCCCGGCAGGGACCTTTGGAGACCCAGTACTTC. V usage is TRBV27 and J usage is TRBJ2-5; possibly TRBD1 or TRBD2 for D (5 bases each). Germline V gene sequence: CDR1 MNHEY, CDR2 SMNVEV (reference sequence). The V end lost 6 bases, the J end lost 5 bases, and 22 bases lay between the germline ends. The CDR3 totals 16 residues.

This clonotype was observed a few times. This chain joins TRBV11-2 and TRBJ1-1; 10 bases match TRBD1. The ends lost 3 bases at V and 0 bases at J; junction bases unmatched: 4. CDR1 SGHAT and CDR2 FQNNGV come from the germline V gene. The CDR3 consists of 16 residues. The DNA for the CDR3 is TGTGCCAGCAGCTTTTGGGACAGGGGTGTGAACACTGAAGCTTTCTTT. Amino acid sequence: CASSFWDRGVNTEAFF.

The J gene is TRBJ2-2, the V gene TRBV27, with D perhaps TRBD2 (5 bases). The germline V gene has CDR1 MNHEY and CDR2 SMNVEV (reference sequence). The CDR3 is 13 amino acids. V gave up 7 bases and J gave up 4 bases, with 10 bases separating them. The CDR3 sequence is CASTGGGTGELFF. For the CDR3, the DNA is TGTGCCAGCACCGGTGGAGGCACCGGGGAGCTGTTTTTT.

The chain links TRBV12-5 to TRBJ2-3; D may be TRBD1 or TRBD2 (5 bases each). V dropped 2 bases and J dropped 4 bases, with 13 bases sitting between them. The length of the CDR3 is 15 residues. CDR1 and CDR2 (germline): LGHNT, FRNRAP. CDR3 sequence reads: CASGLSAAGPDTQYF. CDR3 in DNA: TGTGCTAGTGGTTTGTCAGCGGCAGGGCCAGATACGCAGTATTTT.

The genes are TRBV12-3 or TRBV12-4 and TRBJ2-7; 10 bases line up with TRBD1. V gave up 7 bases and J gave up 5 bases; unmatched junction bases: 5. The CDR3 loop spans 13 amino acids. CDR3 sequence (DNA): TGTGCCAGCAAGGGACAGGGGACCAACGAGCAGTACTTC. This encodes CASKGQGTNEQYF.

This clonotype occurred a few times. This CDR3 is CSARDISNQPQHF. The CDR3 DNA follows: TGCAGTGCTCGGGACATTAGCAATCAGCCCCAGCATTTT. The chain joins TRBV20-1 to TRBJ1-5; maybe TRBD1 (6 bases). CDR1 DFQATT and CDR2 SNEGSKA come from the germline V gene (reference sequence). The CDR3 spans 13 residues. V lost 5 bases, J lost 0 bases, and 8 bases lay in between.

The V call is TRBV12-3 or TRBV12-4, the J call TRBJ1-1, with D unclear. V was shortened by 3 bases and J by 7 bases, with 9 bases between the two germline ends. CDR3 length: 12 residues. The CDR3 sequence is CASSFISSEAFF. The CDR3 DNA is TGTGCCAGCAGTTTCATATCAAGTGAAGCTTTCTTT.

The chain carries TRBV4-2 and TRBJ2-3, with D possibly TRBD1 on 5 matching bases. The germline gives CDR1 LGHNA, CDR2 YNFKEQ. Trimming pared 1 base from V and 5 bases from J, leaving 19 bases between. This CDR3 has 17 residues. The CDR3 nucleotides read TGTGCCAGCAGCCAAGGGGTAGGCAGGGCTGTGGGAGATACGCAGTATTTT. This encodes CASSQGVGRAVGDTQYF.

The chain joins TRBV11-2 to TRBJ1-1; D is ambiguous. From germline, CDR1 is SGHAT and CDR2 FQNNGV. V was trimmed by 3 bases and J by 1 base, leaving 6 bases between them. The CDR3 is 13 amino acids. CDR3 DNA: TGTGCCAGCAGCTTTGTAAAGAACACTGAAGCTTTCTTT. This translates into CASSFVKNTEAFF. The full variable domain, rest sourced from reference TRBV11-2 and TRBJ1-1, is EAGVAQSPRYKIIEKRQSVAFWCNPISGHATLYWYQQILGQGPKLLIQFQNNGVVDDSQLPKDRFSAERLKGVDSTLKIQPAKLEDSAVYLCASSFVKNTEAFFGQGTRLTVV.

The rearrangement links TRBV7-9 to TRBJ2-7; D is ambiguous. This CDR3 is 13 amino acids long. With 6 bases removed from V and 3 bases from J, the gap between germline ends came to 12 bases. Germline assignment: CDR1 SEHNR and CDR2 FQNEAQ (reference sequence). The chain's CDR3 is CASSSRFFYEQYV. The DNA of the CDR3 is TGTGCCAGCAGTAGTCGATTCTTCTACGAGCAGTACGTC.

This clonotype was seen ten or more times. The chain combines TRBV6-5 with TRBJ1-1; weak D call: TRBD1 (5 bases). V lost 5 bases and J lost 1, with 14 bases in between. The CDR3 has 15 amino acids. CDR1 is MNHEY and CDR2 is SVGAGI in the germline V gene. The CDR3 loop is CASSLNPGPNTEAFF. In DNA form, the CDR3 reads TGTGCCAGCAGTCTTAACCCGGGACCGAACACTGAAGCTTTCTTT.

This clonotype was seen a few times. The chain couples TRBV25-1 to TRBJ2-5; no definite D call. The CDR3 spans 13 residues. The V end was cut by 2 bases, the J end by 4 bases, with 8 bases between. Per the germline V gene, CDR1 is MGHDK and CDR2 is SYGVNS. The CDR3 nucleotides are TGTGCCAGCAGTGAAGTGATGGGAGAGACCCAGTACTTC. Protein: CASSEVMGETQYF. Filled out from reference TRBV25-1 and TRBJ2-5, the complete variable domain reads EADIYQTPRYLVIGTGKKITLECSQTMGHDKMYWYQQDPGMELHLIHYSYGVNSTEKGDLSSESTVSRIRTEHFPLTLESARPSHTSQYLCASSEVMGETQYFGPGTRLLVL.